What follows are 18 T cell receptor beta chains derived from one specimen sequenced in a study of blood T cells in healthy people across ages. Combining a sample-barcoded 5' primer with a J-beta primer mix, a second PCR ran for roughly 7 to 11 cycles. TCRdb recomputed calls from the 5' RACE reads with MiXCR, one row per CDR3 protein. The sample gives roughly 800,000 distinct CDR3 sequences, 58% of which show up once; approximately 20% is in the top ten. The sample was blood. The receptors here all came from a man younger than 40 in good health.

This rearrangement joins TRBV7-2 to TRBJ2-1; D is undetermined. Trimming removed 1 base from V and 8 bases from J, with 9 bases in between. Germline V CDR1 and CDR2: SGHTA, FQGNSA. The length of the CDR3 is 13 residues. The chain's CDR3 is CASSLGPGYEQFF. The CDR3 DNA follows: TGTGCCAGCAGCTTAGGGCCGGGCTATGAGCAGTTCTTC.

This clonotype has just one count. The chain carries TRBV6-5 and TRBJ2-7; TRBD1 is a possible D gene (5 bases). Germline CDR1 and CDR2: MNHEY and SVGAGI. V lost 2 bases to trimming and J lost 2 bases, with 10 bases between them. The CDR3 sequence is 14 residues long. The CDR3 sequence is CASSYGAETYEQYF. CDR3 nucleotide sequence: TGTGCCAGCAGTTACGGGGCCGAGACCTACGAGCAGTACTTC.

The chain couples TRBV7-9 to TRBJ1-2; 10 bases align to TRBD1. The V gene end was trimmed by 4 bases and the J gene end by 4 bases; junction bases not matched to a gene: 6. The CDR3 is 15 amino acids. Looked up from germline, CDR1 is SEHNR and CDR2 is FQNEAQ (reference sequence). CDR3 sequence: CASSSDRTGGYGYTF. CDR3 in DNA: TGTGCCAGCAGCTCGGACCGGACAGGGGGCTATGGCTACACCTTC.

This clonotype was observed a few times. The chain combines TRBV24-1 with TRBJ2-3; no reliable D call. CDR1 is KGHDR, CDR2 SFDVKD, per germline. This CDR3 has 13 amino acids. V dropped 4 bases and J dropped 3 bases, with 7 bases sitting between them. The CDR3, as DNA: TGTGCCACCAGTGACGAGACAACAGATACGCAGTATTTT. As protein: CATSDETTDTQYF.

The chain has TRBV6-6 and TRBJ2-7; perhaps D is TRBD1 or TRBD2 (5 bases each). The CDR3 covers 14 residues. V lost 2 bases, J lost 2 bases, and 10 bases lay in between. Germline CDR1 is MNHNY and CDR2 is SVGAGI (reference sequence). CDR3 coding DNA: TGTGCCAGCAGTTACGGGTTGGGACCCTACGAGCAGTACTTC. Its protein is CASSYGLGPYEQYF.

The CDR3 coding sequence is TGTGCCAGCAGTTTTGGGACAGGGTTGCTCTACGAGCAGTACTTC. Translation gives CASSFGTGLLYEQYF. This chain links TRBV27 with TRBJ2-7, with 9 bases lining up with TRBD1. CDR3 size: 15 residues. V lost 3 bases and J lost 3; bases outside the gene matches: 6. Looked up from germline, CDR1 is MNHEY and CDR2 is SMNVEV (reference sequence).

The chain is built from TRBV5-1 and TRBJ2-1; D not resolved. Germline values: CDR1 SGHRS, CDR2 YFSETQ. The CDR3 has 17 amino acids. V dropped 6 bases and J dropped 0 bases, with 19 bases sitting between them. The CDR3 loop reads CASNTQTSSYSYNEQFF. The DNA of the CDR3 is TGCGCCAGCAACACGCAAACCAGCTCCTACTCCTACAATGAGCAGTTCTTC.

The chain couples TRBV7-3 to TRBJ2-7; 7 bases line up with TRBD2. This CDR3 is 15 amino acids long. V lost 2 bases, J lost 2 bases, and 6 bases stayed unmatched. Germline V lookup: CDR1 SGHTA, CDR2 FQGTGA. Here the CDR3 reads CASSLRAGAPYEQYF. DNA for the CDR3: TGTGCCAGCAGCTTACGGGCGGGAGCCCCCTACGAGCAGTACTTC.

This clonotype was seen a single time. One end of the junction fails to match germline, which may point to a read error. This chain joins TRBV16 and TRBJ2-1; D perhaps matches TRBD2 (6 bases). CDR3 length equals 17 residues. The germline V gene encodes CDR1 KGHSY and CDR2 FQNENV. CDR3 in DNA: TGTGCCAGCAGCCACACGGGTACGGGAGTTATCGACAATGGGCAGTTCTTC. Its protein is CASSHTGTGVIDNGQFF.

The V call is TRBV7-9, the J call TRBJ2-2, with D maybe TRBD1 (5 bases). CDR3 length: 13 residues. Trimming took off 8 bases at V and 1 base at J, with 8 bases between the two ends. CDR1 SEHNR and CDR2 FQNEAQ come from the germline V gene (reference sequence). The CDR3 sequence is CASRRGNTGELFF. CDR3 DNA sequence: TGTGCCAGCCGAAGGGGGAACACCGGGGAGCTGTTTTTT.

The DNA for the CDR3 is TGTGCCAGCAGCAACTACTTAGCGGGGGGGCTATGGGCCCAGTACTTC. Protein: CASSNYLAGGLWAQYF. This sequence joins TRBV7-2 and TRBJ2-5; 11 bases map to TRBD2. Losses at the gene ends were 5 bases for V and 9 bases for J; bases not matched to a gene: 14. CDR3 length equals 16 residues. Germline V CDR1 and CDR2: SGHTA, FQGNSA.

This clonotype was observed once. The chain recombines TRBV7-2 with TRBJ2-1; 9 bases align to TRBD2. This CDR3 has 15 residues. Germline V lookup: CDR1 SGHTA, CDR2 FQGNSA. The ends lost 4 bases at V and 7 bases at J; junction bases unmatched: 8. The CDR3 DNA sequence: TGTGCCAGCAGCTCCATAGCGGGAGCGGCGAATGAGCAGTTCTTC. This sequence encodes CASSSIAGAANEQFF. The full variable domain, its missing parts supplied by reference TRBV7-2 and TRBJ2-1, is GAGVSQSPSNKVTEKGKDVELRCDPISGHTALYWYRQSLGQGLEFLIYFQGNSAPDKSGLPSDRFSAERTGGSVSTLTIQRTQQEDSAVYLCASSSIAGAANEQFFGPGTRLTVL.

This chain joins TRBV15 and TRBJ1-2; 7 nucleotides agree with TRBD1. CDR3 length: 14 residues. The germline CDR1 and CDR2 sequences are LNHNV and YYDKDF (reference sequence). V shed 5 bases, J shed 7 bases, and the junction held 10 bases outside the gene matches. For the CDR3, the DNA is TGTGCCACCAGCGGCAGGGGGGAATACTGTGGCTACACCTTC. Protein sequence: CATSGRGEYCGYTF.

This clonotype has a handful of counts. The genes are TRBV7-3 and TRBJ2-3, with 8 bases identical to TRBD1. The ends lost 5 bases at V and 5 bases at J; junction bases unmatched: 6. The germline gives CDR1 SGHTA, CDR2 FQGTGA. The CDR3 consists of 14 residues. The CDR3 DNA reads TGTGCCAGCAGCCTGACAGGGGCGGGAGATACGCAGTATTTT. As protein: CASSLTGAGDTQYF.

The sample holds a few counts of this clonotype. The rearrangement uses TRBV12-3 or TRBV12-4 and TRBJ2-5; no definite D call. V lost 8 bases, J lost 3 bases, and 13 bases lay in between. The CDR3 has 13 amino acids. For the CDR3, the DNA is TGTGCCAGCGGGAAACAAGTTAAAGAGACCCAGTACTTC. It translates to CASGKQVKETQYF.

The chain carries TRBV6-5 and TRBJ2-3; D is unclear. Germline V gives CDR1 MNHEY, CDR2 SVGAGI. With 0 bases removed from V and 5 bases from J, the gap between germline ends came to 9 bases. The CDR3 spans 14 residues. CDR3 protein: CASSYSKLRDTQYF. CDR3 nucleotide sequence: TGTGCCAGCAGTTACTCGAAACTTCGAGATACGCAGTATTTT.

The rearrangement joins TRBV21-1 to TRBJ2-1; no check of the table's D call, TRBD2, against the DNA was made. TRBV21-1 is labeled a pseudogene. The CDR3 spans 20 residues. The CDR3 reads CASLIPITLGVRYSYNEQFF. The CDR3 DNA is TGTGCCAGCCTTATACCGATAACACTAGGGGTTAGGTATTCCTACAATGAGCAGTTCTTC.

V and J are TRBV9 and TRBJ2-3; 7 bases map to TRBD2. The CDR3 runs to 15 residues. Germline-derived CDR1 and CDR2 are SGDLS and YYNGEE. Losses at the gene ends were 5 bases for V and 6 bases for J; bases not matched to a gene: 12. This chain's CDR3 is CASSRGLDKVDTQYF. The CDR3 region has the DNA TGTGCCAGCAGTCGCGGACTAGATAAGGTGGATACGCAGTATTTT.